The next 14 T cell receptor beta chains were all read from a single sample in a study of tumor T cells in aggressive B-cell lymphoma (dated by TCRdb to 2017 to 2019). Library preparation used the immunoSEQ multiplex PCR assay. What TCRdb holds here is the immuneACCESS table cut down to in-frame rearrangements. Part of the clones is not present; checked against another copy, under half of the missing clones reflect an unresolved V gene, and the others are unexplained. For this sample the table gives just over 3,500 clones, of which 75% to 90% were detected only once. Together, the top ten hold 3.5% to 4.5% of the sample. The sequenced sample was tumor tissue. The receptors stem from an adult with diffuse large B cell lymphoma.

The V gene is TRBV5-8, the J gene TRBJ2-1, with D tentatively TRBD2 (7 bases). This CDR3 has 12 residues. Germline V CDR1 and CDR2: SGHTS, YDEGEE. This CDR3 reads CADGGPYNEQFF. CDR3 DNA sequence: TGTGCTGACGGGGGGCCCTACAATGAGCAGTTCTTC.

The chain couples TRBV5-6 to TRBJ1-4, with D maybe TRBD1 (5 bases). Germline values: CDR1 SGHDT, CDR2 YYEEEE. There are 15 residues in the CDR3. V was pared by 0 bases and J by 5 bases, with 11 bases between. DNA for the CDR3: TGTGCCAGCAGCTTGGCCTCCAGGGCCAATGAAAAACTGTTTTTT. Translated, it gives CASSLASRANEKLFF.

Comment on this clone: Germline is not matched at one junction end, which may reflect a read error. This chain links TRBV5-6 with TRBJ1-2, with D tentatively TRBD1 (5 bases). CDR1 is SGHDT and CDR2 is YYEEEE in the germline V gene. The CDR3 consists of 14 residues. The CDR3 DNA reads TGTGCTAGCAGTCCTCTAGGATGGGGGGGAGGCTACACCTTC. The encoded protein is CASSPLGWGGGYTF.

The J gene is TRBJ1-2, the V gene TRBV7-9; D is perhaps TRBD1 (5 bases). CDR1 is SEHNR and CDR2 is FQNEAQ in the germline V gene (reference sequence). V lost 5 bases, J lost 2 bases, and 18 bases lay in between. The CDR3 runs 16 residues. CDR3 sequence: CASSQQAGVSNYGYTF. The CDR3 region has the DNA TGTGCCAGCAGCCAACAGGCGGGGGTCTCCAACTATGGCTACACCTTC.

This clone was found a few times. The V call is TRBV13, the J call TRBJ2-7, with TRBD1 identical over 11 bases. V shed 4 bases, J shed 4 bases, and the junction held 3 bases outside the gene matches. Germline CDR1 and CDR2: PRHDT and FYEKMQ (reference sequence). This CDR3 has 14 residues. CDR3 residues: CASSYGTGGYEQYF. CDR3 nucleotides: TGTGCCAGCAGCTACGGGACAGGGGGGTACGAGCAGTACTTC.

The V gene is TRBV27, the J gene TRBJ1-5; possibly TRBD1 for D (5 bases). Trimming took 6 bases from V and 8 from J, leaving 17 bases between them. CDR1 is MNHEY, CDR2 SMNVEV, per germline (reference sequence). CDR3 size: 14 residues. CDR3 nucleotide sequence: TGTGCCAGCAGGGGGGGAGGTTTTAACAAGCCCCAGCATTTT. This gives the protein CASRGGGFNKPQHF.

CDR3 coding DNA: TGTGCCAGTAGTATTGATAGAGGGACTGAAGCTTTCTTT. This encodes CASSIDRGTEAFF. This sequence joins TRBV19 and TRBJ1-1, with D unresolved. The CDR3 totals 13 residues. V lost 3 bases, J lost 5 bases, and 10 bases lay in between. Per the germline V gene, CDR1 is LNHDA and CDR2 is SQIVND (reference sequence).

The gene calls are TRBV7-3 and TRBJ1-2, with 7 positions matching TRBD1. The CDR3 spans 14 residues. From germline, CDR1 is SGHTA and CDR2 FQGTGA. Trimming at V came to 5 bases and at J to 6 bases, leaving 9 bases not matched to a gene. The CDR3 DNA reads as TGTGCCAGCAGCCCCACCGGGACAGCGAATGGCTACACCTTC. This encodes CASSPTGTANGYTF. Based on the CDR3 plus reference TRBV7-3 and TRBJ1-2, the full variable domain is GAGVSQTPSNKVTEKGKYVELRCDPISGHTALYWYRQSLGQGPEFLIYFQGTGAADDSGLPNDRFFAVRPEGSVSTLKIQRTERGDSAVYLCASSPTGTANGYTFGSGTRLTVV.

CDR3 sequence: CASSQVDLTGSTYEQYF. The DNA for the CDR3 is TGCGCCAGCAGCCAAGTGGATCTGACAGGTTCAACCTACGAGCAGTACTTC. The chain recombines TRBV4-1 with TRBJ2-7; possible D gene TRBD1, 6 bases. Per germline, CDR1 MGHRA and CDR2 YSYEKL. This CDR3 comprises 17 residues. Trimming removed 1 base from V and 2 bases from J, with 18 bases in between.

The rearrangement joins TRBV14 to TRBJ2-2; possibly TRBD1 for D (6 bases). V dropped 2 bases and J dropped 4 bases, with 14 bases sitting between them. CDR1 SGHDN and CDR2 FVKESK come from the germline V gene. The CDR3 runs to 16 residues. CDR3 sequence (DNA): TGTGCCAGCAGCCAATTGGGACAACTGAGCACCGGGGAGCTGTTTTTT. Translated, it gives CASSQLGQLSTGELFF.

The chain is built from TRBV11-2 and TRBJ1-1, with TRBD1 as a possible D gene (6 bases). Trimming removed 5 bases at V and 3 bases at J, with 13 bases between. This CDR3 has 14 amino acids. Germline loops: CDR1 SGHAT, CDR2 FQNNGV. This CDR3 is CASSAAGAHTEAFF. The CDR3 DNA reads TGTGCCAGCAGCGCGGCAGGGGCCCACACTGAAGCTTTCTTT.

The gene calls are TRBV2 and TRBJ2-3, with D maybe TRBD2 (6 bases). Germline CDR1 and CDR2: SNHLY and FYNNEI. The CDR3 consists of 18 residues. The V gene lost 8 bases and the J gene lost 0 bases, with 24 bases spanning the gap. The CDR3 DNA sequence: TGTGCCAGCCTAGAAGAGAGTGTAGCGGTCAAAAGCACAGATACGCAGTATTTT. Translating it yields CASLEESVAVKSTDTQYF.

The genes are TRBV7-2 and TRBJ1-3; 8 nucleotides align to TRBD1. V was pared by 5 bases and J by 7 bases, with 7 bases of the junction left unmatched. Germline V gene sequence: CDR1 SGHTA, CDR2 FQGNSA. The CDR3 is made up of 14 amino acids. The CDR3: CASSHETGVNTIYF. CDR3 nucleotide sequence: TGTGCCAGCAGCCATGAGACAGGGGTTAACACCATATATTTT. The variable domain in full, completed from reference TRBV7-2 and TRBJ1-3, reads GAGVSQSPSNKVTEKGKDVELRCDPISGHTALYWYRQSLGQGLEFLIYFQGNSAPDKSGLPSDRFSAERTGGSVSTLTIQRTQQEDSAVYLCASSHETGVNTIYFGEGSWLTVV.

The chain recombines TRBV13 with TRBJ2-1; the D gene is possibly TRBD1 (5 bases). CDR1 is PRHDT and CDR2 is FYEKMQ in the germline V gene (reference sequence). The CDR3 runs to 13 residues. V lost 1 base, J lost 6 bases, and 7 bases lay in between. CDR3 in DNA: TGTGCCAGCAGCTTAGCAGGGTCCAATGAGCAGTTCTTC. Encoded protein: CASSLAGSNEQFF. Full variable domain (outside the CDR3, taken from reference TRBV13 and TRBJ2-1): AAGVIQSPRHLIKEKRETATLKCYPIPRHDTVYWYQQGPGQDPQFLISFYEKMQSDKGSIPDRFSAQQFSDYHSELNMSSLELGDSALYFCASSLAGSNEQFFGPGTRLTVL.